This T cell receptor beta chain was retrieved from a study of Ad26.COV2.S vaccination and SARS-CoV-2 variants. Study-level information: Once or twice, 56 days apart, Ad26.COV2.S was delivered intramuscularly. Study-wide results and caveats: Vaccinees showed greater spike-specific TCR breadth than placebo recipients.

Indicated treatment: roughly 18 received Ad26.COV2.S at low or high dose, single or two shots; roughly 5 received placebo; per-sample allocation not given. Sampling occurred on day 63 after the first vaccine or placebo injection. This vaccine is an Ad26 vector that expresses the Wuhan-strain SARS-CoV-2 spike. V was clipped by 3 bases and J by 1 base, with 6 bases between them. The length of the CDR3 is 13 residues. The germline CDR1 and CDR2 sequences are SGHTA and FQGNSA. Note on this clone: Its matching antigen is unknown.

Using immunoSEQ multiplex PCR, the repertoire was profiled, and TCRdb retains in-frame clones only, with some absent. The repertoire holds around 400,000 clones, roughly 80% seen once, with approximately 7.8% in the top ten. This sequence was found in a person aged 18-60 years who received the Ad26.COV2.S COVID-19 vaccine or a placebo. This sample comprised peripheral blood, obtained in a trial of Ad26.COV2.S vaccine versus placebo. This chain connects TRBV7-2 to TRBJ1-2; D unresolved. CDR3: CASSLRINYGYTF. DNA for the CDR3: TGTGCCAGCAGCTTGCGGATTAACTATGGCTACACCTTC.